This T cell receptor beta chain originates from a study of cytomegalovirus exposure and HLA in healthy donors. Clones were read by immunoSEQ multiplex PCR, and TCRdb kept only the in-frame ones, dropping some. The sample lists fewer than 250,000 clones, 86% occurring once. The sequence derives from a woman aged 18 to 35 in good health and CMV-seronegative. Source material: PBMCs.

The CDR3: CASSIQGPNTGELFF. Here the CDR3 DNA reads TGTGCCAGCAGTATTCAGGGGCCGAACACCGGGGAGCTGTTTTTT. The chain couples TRBV6-6 to TRBJ2-2, with a tentative D call TRBD1 (6 bases). Germline V gene lookup returns CDR1 MNHNY and CDR2 SVGAGI (reference sequence). The germline V and J ends were trimmed by 5 bases and 0 bases, with 10 bases remaining between them. The CDR3 is made up of 15 amino acids.